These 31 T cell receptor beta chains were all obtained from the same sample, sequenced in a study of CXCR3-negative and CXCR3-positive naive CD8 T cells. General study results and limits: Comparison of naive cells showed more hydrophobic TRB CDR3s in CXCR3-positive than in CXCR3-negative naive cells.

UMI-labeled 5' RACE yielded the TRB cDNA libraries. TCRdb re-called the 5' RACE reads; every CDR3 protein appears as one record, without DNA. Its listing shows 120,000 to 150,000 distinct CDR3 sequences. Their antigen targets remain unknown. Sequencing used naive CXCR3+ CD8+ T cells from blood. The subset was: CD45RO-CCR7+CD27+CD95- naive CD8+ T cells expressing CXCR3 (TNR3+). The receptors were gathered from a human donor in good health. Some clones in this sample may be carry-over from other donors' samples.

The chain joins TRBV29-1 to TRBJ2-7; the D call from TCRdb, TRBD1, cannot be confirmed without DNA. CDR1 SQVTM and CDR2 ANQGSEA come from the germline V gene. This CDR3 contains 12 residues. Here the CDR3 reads CSSTGTGAEQYF.

CDR3 residues: CASSTGTGNGYTF. The chain carries TRBV2 and TRBJ1-2; checking the TCRdb D call of TRBD1 is not possible without DNA. Looked up from germline, CDR1 is SNHLY and CDR2 is FYNNEI. CDR3 length: 13 amino acids.

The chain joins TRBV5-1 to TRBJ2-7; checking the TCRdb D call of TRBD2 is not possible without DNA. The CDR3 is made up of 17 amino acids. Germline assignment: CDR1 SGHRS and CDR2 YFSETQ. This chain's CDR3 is CASSLELAGGVSYEQYF.

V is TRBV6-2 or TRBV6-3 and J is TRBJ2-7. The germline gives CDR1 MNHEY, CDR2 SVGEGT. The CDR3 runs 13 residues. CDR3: CASRSGTPYEQYF.

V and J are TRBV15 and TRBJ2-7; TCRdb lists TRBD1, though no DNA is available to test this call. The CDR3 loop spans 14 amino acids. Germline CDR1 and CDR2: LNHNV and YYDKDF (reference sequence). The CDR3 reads CATSRVGAVYEQYF.

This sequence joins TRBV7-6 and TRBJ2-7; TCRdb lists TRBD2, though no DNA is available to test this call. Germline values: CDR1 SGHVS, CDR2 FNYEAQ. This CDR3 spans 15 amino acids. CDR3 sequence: CASSSRTGRAYEQYF.

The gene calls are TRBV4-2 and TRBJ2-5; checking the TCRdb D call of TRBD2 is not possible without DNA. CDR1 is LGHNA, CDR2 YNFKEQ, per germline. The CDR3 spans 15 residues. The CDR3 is CASSPREGSQETQYF.

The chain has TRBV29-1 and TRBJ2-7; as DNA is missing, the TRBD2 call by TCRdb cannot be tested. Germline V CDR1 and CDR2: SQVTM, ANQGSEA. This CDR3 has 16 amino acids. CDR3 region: CSVWTSGSPASYEQYF.

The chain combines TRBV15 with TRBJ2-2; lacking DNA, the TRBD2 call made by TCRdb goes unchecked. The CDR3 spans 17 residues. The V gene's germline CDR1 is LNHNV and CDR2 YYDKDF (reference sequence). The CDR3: CATSRDRLAANTGELFF.

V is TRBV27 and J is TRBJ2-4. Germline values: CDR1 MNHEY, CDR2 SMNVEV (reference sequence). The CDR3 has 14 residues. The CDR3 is CASSPMDAKNIQYF.

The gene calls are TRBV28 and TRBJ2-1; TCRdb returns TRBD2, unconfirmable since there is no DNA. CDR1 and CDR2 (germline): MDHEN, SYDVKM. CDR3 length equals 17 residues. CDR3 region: CASSRSPLAGGYIEQFF.

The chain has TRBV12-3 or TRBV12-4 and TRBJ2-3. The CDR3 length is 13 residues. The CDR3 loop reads CASSFGRTDTQYF.

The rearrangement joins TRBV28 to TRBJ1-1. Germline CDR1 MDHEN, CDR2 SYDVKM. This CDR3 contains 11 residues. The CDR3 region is CASTEDAEAFF.

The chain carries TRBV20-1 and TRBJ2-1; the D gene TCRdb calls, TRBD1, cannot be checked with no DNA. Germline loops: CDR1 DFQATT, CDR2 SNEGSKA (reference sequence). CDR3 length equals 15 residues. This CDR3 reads CSARDRTGAGNEQFF.

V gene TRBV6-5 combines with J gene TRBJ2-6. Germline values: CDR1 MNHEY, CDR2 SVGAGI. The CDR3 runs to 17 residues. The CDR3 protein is CASSPSFGVSGANVLTF.

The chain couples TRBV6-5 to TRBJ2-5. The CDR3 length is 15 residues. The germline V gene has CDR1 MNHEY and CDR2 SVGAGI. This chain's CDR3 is CASSFEQASQETQYF.

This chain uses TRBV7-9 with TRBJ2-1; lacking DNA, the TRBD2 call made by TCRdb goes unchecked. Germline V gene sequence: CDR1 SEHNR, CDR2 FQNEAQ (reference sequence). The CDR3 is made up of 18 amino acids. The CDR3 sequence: CASSLFFGTSGLYNEQFF.

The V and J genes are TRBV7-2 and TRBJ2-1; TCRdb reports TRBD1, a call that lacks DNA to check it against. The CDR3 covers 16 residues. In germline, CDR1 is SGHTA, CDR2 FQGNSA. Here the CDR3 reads CASSLEGGAIYNEQFF.

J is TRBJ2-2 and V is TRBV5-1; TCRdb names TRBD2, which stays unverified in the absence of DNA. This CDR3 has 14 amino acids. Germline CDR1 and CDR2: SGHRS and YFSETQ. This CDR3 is CASSLLAPTGELFF.

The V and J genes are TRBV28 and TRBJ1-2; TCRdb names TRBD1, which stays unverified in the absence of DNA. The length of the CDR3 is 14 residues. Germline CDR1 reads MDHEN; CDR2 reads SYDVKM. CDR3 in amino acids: CASSWFRGGYGYTF.

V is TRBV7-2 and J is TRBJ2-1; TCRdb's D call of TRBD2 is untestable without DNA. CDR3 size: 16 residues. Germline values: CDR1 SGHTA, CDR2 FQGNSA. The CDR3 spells CASSILAGGTYNEQFF.

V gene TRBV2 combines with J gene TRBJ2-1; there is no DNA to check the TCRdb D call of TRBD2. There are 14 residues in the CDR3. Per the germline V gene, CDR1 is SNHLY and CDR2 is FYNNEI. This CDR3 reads CASRTSDSWNEQFF.

CDR3 residues: CSVEGSPDLDWGSEAFF. The rearrangement links TRBV29-1 to TRBJ1-1. This CDR3 region has 17 residues. Germline CDR1 is SQVTM and CDR2 is ANQGSEA.

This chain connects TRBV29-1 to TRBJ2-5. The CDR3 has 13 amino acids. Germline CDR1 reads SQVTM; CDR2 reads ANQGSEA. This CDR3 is CSVGSGYQETQYF.

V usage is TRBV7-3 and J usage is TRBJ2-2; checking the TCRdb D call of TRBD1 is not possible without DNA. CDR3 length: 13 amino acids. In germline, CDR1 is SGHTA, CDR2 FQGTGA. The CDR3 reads CASSFGATGELFF.

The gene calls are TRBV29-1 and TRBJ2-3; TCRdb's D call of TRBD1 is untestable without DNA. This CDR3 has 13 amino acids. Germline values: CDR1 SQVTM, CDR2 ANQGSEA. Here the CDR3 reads CSVDRGSTDTQYF.

CDR3 protein: CASSQDLDRDSSNEQFF. This sequence joins TRBV14 and TRBJ2-1; absent DNA, TCRdb's TRBD1 call cannot be checked. In germline, CDR1 is SGHDN, CDR2 FVKESK. The CDR3 spans 17 residues.

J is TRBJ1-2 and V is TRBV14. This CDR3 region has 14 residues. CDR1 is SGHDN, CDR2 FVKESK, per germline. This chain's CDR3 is CACSQLGLFGGYTF.

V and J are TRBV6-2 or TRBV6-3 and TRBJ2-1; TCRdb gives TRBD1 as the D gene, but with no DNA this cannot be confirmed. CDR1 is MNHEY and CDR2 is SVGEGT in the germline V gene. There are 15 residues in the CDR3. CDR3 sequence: CATEDSEYSYNEQFF.

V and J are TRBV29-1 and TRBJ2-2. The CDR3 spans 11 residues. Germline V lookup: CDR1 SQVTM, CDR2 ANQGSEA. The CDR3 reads CSVEGAGELFF.

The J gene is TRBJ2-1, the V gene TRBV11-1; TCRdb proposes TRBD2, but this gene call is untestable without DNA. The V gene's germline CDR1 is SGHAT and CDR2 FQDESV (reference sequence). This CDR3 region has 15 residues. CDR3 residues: CASSLGLAEDNEQFF.